This T cell receptor (beta chain) comes out of a study of PD-L1 blockade in urothelial cancer. Study as a whole: Administration of atezolizumab to patients began at some point between 2013 and 2014, at 1,200 mg intravenously every 3 weeks. When blood samples were assessed, the median T cell count was about 140,000.

Time point noted: peripheral blood 6 weeks after treatment start. A spike-in of synthetic TCR analog templates was added to each PCR. The repertoire was sequenced with immunoSEQ multiplex PCR; TCRdb's copy has only in-frame clones and lacks some. The repertoire holds nearly 50,000 clones, roughly 84% seen once, with 1.9% in the top ten. The CDR3 is made up of 13 amino acids. Germline CDR1 reads SGHNT; CDR2 reads YYREEE (reference sequence). V was trimmed by 0 bases and J by 5 bases, leaving 8 bases between them. The J gene is TRBJ2-5, the V gene TRBV5-4, with D uncertain. The starting material was PBMCs, obtained around atezolizumab (anti-PD-L1) treatment. This TCR was recovered from a man aged 50 or older with urothelial cancer. DNA for the CDR3: TGTGCCAGCAGCTTGGAGTCTCAGGAGACCCAGTACTTC. Its protein product is CASSLESQETQYF. Full variable domain (rest looked up from reference TRBV5-4 and TRBJ2-5): ETGVTQSPTHLIKTRGQQVTLRCSSQSGHNTVSWYQQALGQGPQFIFQYYREEENGRGNFPPRFSGLQFPNYSSELNVNALELDDSALYLCASSLESQETQYFGPGTRLLVL.